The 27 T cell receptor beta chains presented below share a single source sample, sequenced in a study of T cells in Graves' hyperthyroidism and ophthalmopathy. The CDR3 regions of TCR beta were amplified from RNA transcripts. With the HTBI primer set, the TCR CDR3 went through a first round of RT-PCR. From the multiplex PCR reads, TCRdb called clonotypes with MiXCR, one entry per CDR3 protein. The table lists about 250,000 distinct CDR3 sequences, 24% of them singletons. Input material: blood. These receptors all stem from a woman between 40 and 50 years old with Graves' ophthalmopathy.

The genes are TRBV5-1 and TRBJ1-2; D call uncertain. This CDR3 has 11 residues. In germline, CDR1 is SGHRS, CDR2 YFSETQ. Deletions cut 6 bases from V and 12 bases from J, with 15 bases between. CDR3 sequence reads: CASKHYREDTF. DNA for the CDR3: TGCGCCAGCAAACACTACCGGGAGGACACCTTC.

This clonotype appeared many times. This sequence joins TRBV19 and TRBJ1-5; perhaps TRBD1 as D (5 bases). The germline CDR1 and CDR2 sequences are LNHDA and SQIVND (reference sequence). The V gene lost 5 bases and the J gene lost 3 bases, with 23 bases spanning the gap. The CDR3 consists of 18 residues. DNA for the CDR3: TGTGCCAGTAGTTCCCCCAGAGGGGCAGGGTCCATCAATCAGCCCCAGCATTTT. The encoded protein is CASSSPRGAGSINQPQHF.

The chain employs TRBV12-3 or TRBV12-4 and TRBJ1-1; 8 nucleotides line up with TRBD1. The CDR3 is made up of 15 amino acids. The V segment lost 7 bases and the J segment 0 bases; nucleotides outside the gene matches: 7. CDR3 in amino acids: CASTGQGLVNTEAFF. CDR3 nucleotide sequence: TGTGCCAGCACCGGACAGGGATTGGTGAACACTGAAGCTTTCTTT.

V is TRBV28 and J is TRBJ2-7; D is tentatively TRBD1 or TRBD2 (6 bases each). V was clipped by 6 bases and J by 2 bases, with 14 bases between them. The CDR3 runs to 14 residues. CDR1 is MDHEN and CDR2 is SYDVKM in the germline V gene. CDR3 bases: TGTGCCAGCAGGGCTCGAGGGGGGACCTACGAGCAGTACTTC. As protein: CASRARGGTYEQYF.

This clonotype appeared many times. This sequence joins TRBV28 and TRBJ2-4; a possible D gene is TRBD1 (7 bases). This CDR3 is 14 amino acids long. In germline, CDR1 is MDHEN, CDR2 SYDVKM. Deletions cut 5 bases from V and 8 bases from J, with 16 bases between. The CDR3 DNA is TGTGCCAGCAGTCTACGGACAGGAGGGGACATTCAGTACTTC. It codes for CASSLRTGGDIQYF.

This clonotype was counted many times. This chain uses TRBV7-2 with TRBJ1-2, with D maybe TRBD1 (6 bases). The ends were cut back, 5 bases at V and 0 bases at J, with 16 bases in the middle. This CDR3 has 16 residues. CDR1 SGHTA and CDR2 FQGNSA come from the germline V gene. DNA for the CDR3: TGTGCCAGCAGCCGAAAACCGGGACATTCTAACTATGGCTACACCTTC. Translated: CASSRKPGHSNYGYTF.

The CDR3 spells CASSRGQGQNRGGYTF. The CDR3 DNA is TGCGCCAGCAGCCGGGGACAGGGACAAAATCGAGGGGGCTACACCTTC. The chain links TRBV5-1 to TRBJ1-2; 9 nucleotides line up with TRBD1. Per the germline V gene, CDR1 is SGHRS and CDR2 is YFSETQ. The CDR3 is 16 amino acids. The V and J ends lost 4 bases and 8 bases, in that order; junction bases with no gene match: 15.

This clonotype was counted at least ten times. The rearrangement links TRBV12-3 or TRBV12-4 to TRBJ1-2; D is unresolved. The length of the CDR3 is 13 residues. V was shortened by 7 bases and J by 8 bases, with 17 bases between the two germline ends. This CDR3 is CASTRRSTGGYTF. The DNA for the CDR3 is TGTGCCAGCACTCGGAGGAGTACGGGGGGCTACACCTTC.

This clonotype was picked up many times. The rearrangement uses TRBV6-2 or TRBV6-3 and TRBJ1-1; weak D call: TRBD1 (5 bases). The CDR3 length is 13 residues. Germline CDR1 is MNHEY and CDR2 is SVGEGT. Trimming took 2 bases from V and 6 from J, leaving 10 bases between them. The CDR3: CASSYEGSPEAFF. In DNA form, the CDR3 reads TGTGCCAGCAGTTACGAGGGGTCACCTGAAGCTTTCTTT.

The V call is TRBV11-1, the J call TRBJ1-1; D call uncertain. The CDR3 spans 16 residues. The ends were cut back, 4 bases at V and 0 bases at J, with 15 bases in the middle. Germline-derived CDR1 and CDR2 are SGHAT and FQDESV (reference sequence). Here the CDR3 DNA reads TGTGCCAGCAGCTCACCCGGCAAGAAGATGAACACTGAAGCTTTCTTT. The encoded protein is CASSSPGKKMNTEAFF.

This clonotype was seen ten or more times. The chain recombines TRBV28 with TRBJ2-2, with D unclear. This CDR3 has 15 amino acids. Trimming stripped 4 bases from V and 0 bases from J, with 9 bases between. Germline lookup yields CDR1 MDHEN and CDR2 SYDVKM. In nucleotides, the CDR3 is TGTGCCAGCAGTTACCGGCAGGCGAACACCGGGGAGCTGTTTTTT. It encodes CASSYRQANTGELFF. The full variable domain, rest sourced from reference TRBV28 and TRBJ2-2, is DVKVTQSSRYLVKRTGEKVFLECVQDMDHENMFWYRQDPGLGLRLIYFSYDVKMKEKGDIPEGYSVSREKKERFSLILESASTNQTSMYLCASSYRQANTGELFFGEGSRLTVL.

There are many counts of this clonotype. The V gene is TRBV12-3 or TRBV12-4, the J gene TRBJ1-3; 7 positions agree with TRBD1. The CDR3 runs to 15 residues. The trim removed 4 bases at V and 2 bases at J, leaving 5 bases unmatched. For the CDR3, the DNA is TGTGCCAGCAGTTCTAGGGACAGAGCTGGAAACACCATATATTTT. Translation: CASSSRDRAGNTIYF.

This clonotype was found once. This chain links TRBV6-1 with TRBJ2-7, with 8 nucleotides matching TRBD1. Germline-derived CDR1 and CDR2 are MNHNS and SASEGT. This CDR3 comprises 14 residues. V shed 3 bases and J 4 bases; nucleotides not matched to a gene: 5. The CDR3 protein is CASSDWTGYYEQYF. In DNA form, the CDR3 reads TGTGCCAGCAGTGATTGGACAGGGTATTACGAGCAGTACTTC.

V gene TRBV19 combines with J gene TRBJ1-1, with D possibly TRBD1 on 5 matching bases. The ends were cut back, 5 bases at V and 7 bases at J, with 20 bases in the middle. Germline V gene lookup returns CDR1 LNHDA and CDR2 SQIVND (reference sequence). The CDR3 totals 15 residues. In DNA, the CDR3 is TGTGCCAGTAGTTCAACGGGCGACAGTTTGATTGAAGCTTTCTTT. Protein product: CASSSTGDSLIEAFF.

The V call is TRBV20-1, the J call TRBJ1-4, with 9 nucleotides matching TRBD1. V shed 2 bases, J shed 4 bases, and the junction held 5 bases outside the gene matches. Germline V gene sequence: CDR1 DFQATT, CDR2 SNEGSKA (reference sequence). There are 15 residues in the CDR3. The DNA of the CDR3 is TGCAGTGCTAGATCGACAGGGGGTGGTAATGAAAAACTGTTTTTT. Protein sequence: CSARSTGGGNEKLFF.

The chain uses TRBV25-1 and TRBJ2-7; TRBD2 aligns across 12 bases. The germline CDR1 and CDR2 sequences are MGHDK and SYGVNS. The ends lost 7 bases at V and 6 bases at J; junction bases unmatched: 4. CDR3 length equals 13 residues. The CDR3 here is CASTTSGSPEQYF. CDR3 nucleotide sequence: TGTGCCAGCACGACTAGCGGGAGTCCCGAGCAGTACTTC.

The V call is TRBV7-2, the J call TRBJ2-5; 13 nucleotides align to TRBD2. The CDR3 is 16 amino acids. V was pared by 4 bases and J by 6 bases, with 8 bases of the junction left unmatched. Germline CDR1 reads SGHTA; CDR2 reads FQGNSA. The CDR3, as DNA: TGTGCCAGCAGCTACTCCGGGACTAGCGGGATGCAGACCCAGTACTTC. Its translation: CASSYSGTSGMQTQYF.

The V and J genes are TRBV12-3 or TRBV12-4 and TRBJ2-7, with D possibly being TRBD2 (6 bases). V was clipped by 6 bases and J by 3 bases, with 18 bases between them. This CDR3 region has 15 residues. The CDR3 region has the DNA TGTGCCAGCAGCTCCCTCGGGAGAAGGGACTACGAGCAGTACTTC. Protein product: CASSSLGRRDYEQYF.

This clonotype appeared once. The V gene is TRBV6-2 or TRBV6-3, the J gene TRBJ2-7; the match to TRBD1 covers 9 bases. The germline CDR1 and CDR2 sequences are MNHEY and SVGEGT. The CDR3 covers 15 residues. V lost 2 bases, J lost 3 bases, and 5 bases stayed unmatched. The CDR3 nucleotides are TGTGCCAGCAGTTACGGGGACAGGGTGTACTACGAGCAGTACTTC. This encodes CASSYGDRVYYEQYF.

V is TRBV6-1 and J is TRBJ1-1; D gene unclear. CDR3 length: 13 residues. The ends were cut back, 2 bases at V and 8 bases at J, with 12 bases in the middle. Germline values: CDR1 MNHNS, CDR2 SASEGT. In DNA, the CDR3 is TGTGCCAGCAGTGAATGGCGGGGTTTAGAAGCTTTCTTT. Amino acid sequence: CASSEWRGLEAFF.

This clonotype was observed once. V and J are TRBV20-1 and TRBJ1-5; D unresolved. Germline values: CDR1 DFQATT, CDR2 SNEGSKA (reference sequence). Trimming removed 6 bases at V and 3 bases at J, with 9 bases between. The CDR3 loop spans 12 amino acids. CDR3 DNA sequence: TGCAGTGCCGCACCCAACAATCAGCCCCAGCATTTT. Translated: CSAAPNNQPQHF.

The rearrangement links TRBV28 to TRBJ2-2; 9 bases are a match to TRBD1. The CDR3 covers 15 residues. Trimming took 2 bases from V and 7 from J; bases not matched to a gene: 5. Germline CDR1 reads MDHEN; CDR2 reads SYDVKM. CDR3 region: CASSLGTGSGGELFF. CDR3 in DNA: TGTGCCAGCAGTTTAGGGACAGGGAGCGGCGGGGAGCTGTTTTTT.

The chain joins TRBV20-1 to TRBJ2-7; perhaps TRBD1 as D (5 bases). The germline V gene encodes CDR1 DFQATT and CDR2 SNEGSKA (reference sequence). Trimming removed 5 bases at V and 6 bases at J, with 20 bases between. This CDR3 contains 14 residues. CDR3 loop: CSASLGAVRTEQYF. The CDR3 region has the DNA TGCAGTGCTTCCCTAGGGGCGGTTCGTACCGAGCAGTACTTC.

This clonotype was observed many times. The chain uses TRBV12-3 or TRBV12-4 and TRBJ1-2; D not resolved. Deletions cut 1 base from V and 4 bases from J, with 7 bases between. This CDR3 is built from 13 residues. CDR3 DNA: TGTGCCAGCAGTTTAGGGGTTGGCTATGGCTACACCTTC. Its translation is CASSLGVGYGYTF.

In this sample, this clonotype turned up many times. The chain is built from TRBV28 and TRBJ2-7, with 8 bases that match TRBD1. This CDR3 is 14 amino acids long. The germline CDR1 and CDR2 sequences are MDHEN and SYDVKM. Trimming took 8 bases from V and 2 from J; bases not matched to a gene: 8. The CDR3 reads CASDKGQVTYEQYF. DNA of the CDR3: TGTGCCAGCGACAAGGGACAGGTTACCTACGAGCAGTACTTC.

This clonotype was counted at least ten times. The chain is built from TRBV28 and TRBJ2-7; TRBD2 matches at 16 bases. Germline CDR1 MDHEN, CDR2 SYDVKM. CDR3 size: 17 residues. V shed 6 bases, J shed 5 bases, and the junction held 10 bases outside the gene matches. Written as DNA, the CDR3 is TGTGCCAGCAGCCCTGGGACTAGCGGGAGGGTTACCCACGAGCAGTACTTC. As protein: CASSPGTSGRVTHEQYF. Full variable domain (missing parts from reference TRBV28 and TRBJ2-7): DVKVTQSSRYLVKRTGEKVFLECVQDMDHENMFWYRQDPGLGLRLIYFSYDVKMKEKGDIPEGYSVSREKKERFSLILESASTNQTSMYLCASSPGTSGRVTHEQYFGPGTRLTVT.

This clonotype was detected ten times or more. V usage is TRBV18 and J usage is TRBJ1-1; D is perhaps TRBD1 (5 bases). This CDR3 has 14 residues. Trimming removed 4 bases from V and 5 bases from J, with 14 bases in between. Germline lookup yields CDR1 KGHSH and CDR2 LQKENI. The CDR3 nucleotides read TGTGCCAGCTCACTCGGGACCCCGTGGACTGAAGCTTTCTTT. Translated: CASSLGTPWTEAFF.